Given below is one T cell receptor (beta chain) in context. The data stem from a study of blood T cell repertoires in COVID-19. The wider study: T cells, B-cell-depleted T cells, or PBMCs supplied cDNA or gDNA.

Residents of over 20 US areas, aged about 18 to 89 years, made up the participants. Assignment of participants to cohorts was predicated upon participant-reported clinical history. The trim removed 5 bases at V and 1 base at J, leaving 17 bases unmatched. This CDR3 comprises 18 residues. Germline V lookup: CDR1 SGHVS, CDR2 FQNEAQ. Per the authors' pipeline: Amplification from reference gene primers served as the basis for estimated nucleated cell counts. Generated by immunoSEQ multiplex PCR, the TCRdb table keeps only in-frame clones and is missing some. V and J calls and clone size are copied from that table; D and trimming were computed from the DNA. The table has about 480,000 clones, roughly 90% seen once.

Source material: PBMCs or T cells enriched from blood (not recorded which). The origin of this receptor is a woman aged 35 to 49 who had recovered from COVID-19. V is TRBV7-8 and J is TRBJ2-7; 7 nucleotides agree with TRBD1. The CDR3 is CASSPGTAFYYYSYEQYF. The CDR3 DNA reads as TGTGCCAGCAGCCCCGGGACAGCGTTCTACTACTATTCCTACGAGCAGTACTTC.